Detailed here is one TCR beta chain. This specimen comes from a study of blood T cell repertoires in COVID-19. Study overall: Both acute and convalescent COVID-19 samples were obtained from the United States, Italy and Spain. Sample material is recorded as cDNA or gDNA derived from T cells, B-cell-depleted T cells, or PBMCs.

J lost 5 bases, V lost 3 bases, and 10 bases had no gene match. The V gene's germline CDR1 is SGHKS and CDR2 YYEKEE (reference sequence). The CDR3 loop spans 15 amino acids. In the original processing: Estimates of nucleated cell counts were drawn from the amplification of reference gene primers. TCRdb's copy holds only in-frame clones and misses some; the assay was immunoSEQ multiplex PCR. V, J and clone size are taken as reported in that table, and D and trimming were inferred from the DNA itself. Counted here are more than 60,000 clones, roughly nine tenths occurring once; the ten biggest clones make up roughly 15%.

The sequenced sample consisted of peripheral blood. V is TRBV5-5 and J is TRBJ2-7, with TRBD1 identical over 8 bases. This receptor was taken from a woman of 80 years or more with active or convalescent COVID-19. The CDR3 region is CASSSPGGRVHEQYF. The CDR3, as DNA: TGTGCCAGCAGCTCCCCAGGGGGCCGCGTCCACGAGCAGTACTTC.